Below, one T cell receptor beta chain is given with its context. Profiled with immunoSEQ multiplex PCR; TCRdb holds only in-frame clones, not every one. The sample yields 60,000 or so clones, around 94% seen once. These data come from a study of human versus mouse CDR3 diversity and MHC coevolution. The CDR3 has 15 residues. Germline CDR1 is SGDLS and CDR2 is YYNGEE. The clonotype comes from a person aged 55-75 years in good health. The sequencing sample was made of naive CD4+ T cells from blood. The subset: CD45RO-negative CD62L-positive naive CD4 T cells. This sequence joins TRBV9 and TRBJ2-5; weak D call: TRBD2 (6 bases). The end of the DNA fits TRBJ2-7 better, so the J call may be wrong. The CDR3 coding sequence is TGTGCCAGCAGCGTAGATGCGGGAACGTCTAACGAGCAGTACTTC. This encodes CASSVDAGTSNEQYF.